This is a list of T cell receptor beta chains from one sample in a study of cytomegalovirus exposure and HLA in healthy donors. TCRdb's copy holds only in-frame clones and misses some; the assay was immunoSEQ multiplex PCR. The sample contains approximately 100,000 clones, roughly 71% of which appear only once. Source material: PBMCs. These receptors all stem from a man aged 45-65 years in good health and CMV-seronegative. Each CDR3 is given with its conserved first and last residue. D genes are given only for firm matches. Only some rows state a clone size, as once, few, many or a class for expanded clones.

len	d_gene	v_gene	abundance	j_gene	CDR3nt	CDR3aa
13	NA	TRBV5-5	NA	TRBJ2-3	TGTGCCAGCAGCTTGGTCCGGGGGGATACGCAGTATTTT	CASSLVRGDTQYF
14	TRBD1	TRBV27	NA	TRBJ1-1	TGTGCCAGCAGTTCACAGACAGGGGGAAGAGAAGCTTTCTTT	CASSSQTGGREAFF
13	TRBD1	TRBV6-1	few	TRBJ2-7	TGTGCCAGCAGCCCGGGACAGTCCTACGAGCAGTACTTC	CASSPGQSYEQYF
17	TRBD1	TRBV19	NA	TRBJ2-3	TGTGCCAGTAGTACACTTGCCCGGGACAGGGGGCTGAGGACGCAGTATTTT	CASSTLARDRGLRTQYF
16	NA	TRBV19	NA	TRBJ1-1	TGTGCCAGTACCCCGGGACACGCCTTTGGGGACACTGAAGCTTTCTTT	CASTPGHAFGDTEAFF
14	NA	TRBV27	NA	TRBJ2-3	TGTGCCAGCAGTTTTACTAGCAACACAGATACGCAGTATTTT	CASSFTSNTDTQYF
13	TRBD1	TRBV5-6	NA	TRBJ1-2	TGTGCCGGCAGCGGGACAGCTAGGGGCGGCTACACCTTC	CAGSGTARGGYTF
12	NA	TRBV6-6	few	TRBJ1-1	TGTGCCAGCAGTTCCCAAACAGGGGAAGCTTTCTTT	CASSSQTGEAFF
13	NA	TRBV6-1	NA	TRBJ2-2	TGTGCCAGCACGAGGACGAACACCGGGGAGCTGTTTTTT	CASTRTNTGELFF
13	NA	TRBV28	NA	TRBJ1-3	TGTGCCAGCAGTTTGAGCTCTGGAAACACCATATATTTT	CASSLSSGNTIYF
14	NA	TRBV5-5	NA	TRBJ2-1	TGTGCCAGCAGCTTGGGGGCTAGCGCGAATGAGCAGTTCTTC	CASSLGASANEQFF
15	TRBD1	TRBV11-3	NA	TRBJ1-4	TGTGCCAGCAGCTCCCGGGACAGGGTTGGAGAAAAACTGTTTTTT	CASSSRDRVGEKLFF
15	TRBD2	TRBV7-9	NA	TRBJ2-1	TGTGCCAGCAGCTTTAACAGCGGGAGTAGAAATGAGCAGTTCTTC	CASSFNSGSRNEQFF
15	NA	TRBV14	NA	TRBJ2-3	TGTGCCAGCAGCCTTGGACAGAGTAGCACAGATACGCAGTATTTT	CASSLGQSSTDTQYF
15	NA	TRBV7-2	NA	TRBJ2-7	TGTGCCAGCAGCTTATCTCCAGGGCCCTCCTACGAGCAGTACTTC	CASSLSPGPSYEQYF
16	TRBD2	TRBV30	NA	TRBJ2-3	TGTGCCTGGAGCAGGACTAGCGGGGGGGGGACAGATACGCAGTATTTT	CAWSRTSGGGTDTQYF
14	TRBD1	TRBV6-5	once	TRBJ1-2	TGTGCCAGCAGTTTGGCCGGACAGGGCTATGGCTACACCTTC	CASSLAGQGYGYTF
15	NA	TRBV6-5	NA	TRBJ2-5	TGTGCCAGCAGTTTCTCAGACAGTCTCCAAGAGACCCAGTACTTC	CASSFSDSLQETQYF
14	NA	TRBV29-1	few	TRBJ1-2	TGCAGCGTCGGGAGGGCCGGACAGAACTATGGCTACACCTTC	CSVGRAGQNYGYTF
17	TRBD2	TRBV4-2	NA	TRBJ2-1	TGTGCCAGCAGCCAAGATTACACTAGCGGTTCCTACAATGAGCAGTTCTTC	CASSQDYTSGSYNEQFF
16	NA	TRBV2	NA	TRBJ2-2	TGTGCCAGCAGCGGAGGGCAGGGCGGCAACACCGGGGAGCTGTTTTTT	CASSGGQGGNTGELFF
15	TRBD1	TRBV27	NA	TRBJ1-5	TGTGCCAGTAGACAGGGTCAAGGGGGCAATCAGCCCCAGCATTTT	CASRQGQGGNQPQHF
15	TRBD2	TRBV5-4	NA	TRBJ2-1	TGTGCCAGCAGCTTGTGGGTAGCGGGAGCGCATGAGCAGTTCTTC	CASSLWVAGAHEQFF
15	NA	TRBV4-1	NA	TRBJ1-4	TGCGCCAGCAGTCTAGGGGTCTCAACTAATGAAAAACTGTTTTTT	CASSLGVSTNEKLFF
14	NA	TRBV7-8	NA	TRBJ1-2	TGTGCCAGCAGCTTAGTTCAGGGAAACTATGGCTACACCTTC	CASSLVQGNYGYTF
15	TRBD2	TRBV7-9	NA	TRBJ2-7	TGTGCCAGCAGAAGTCTAGCGGGGTTGAGATACGAGCAGTACTTC	CASRSLAGLRYEQYF
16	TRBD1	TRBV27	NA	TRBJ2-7	TGTGCCAGCAGTATCGAACTACAGGGGGCCGGTGGGGAGCAGTACTTC	CASSIELQGAGGEQYF
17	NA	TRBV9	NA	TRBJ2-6	TGTGCCAGCAGCGTAGCCGGACAGCTCTCTGGGGCCAACGTCCTGACTTTC	CASSVAGQLSGANVLTF
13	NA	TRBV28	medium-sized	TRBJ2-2	TGTGCCAGCAGTTCCGACAGGAACGGGGAGCTGTTTTTT	CASSSDRNGELFF
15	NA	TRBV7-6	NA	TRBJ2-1	TGTGCCAGCAGCCGCGTTCCTAGCTTGGGTAATGAGCAGTTCTTC	CASSRVPSLGNEQFF
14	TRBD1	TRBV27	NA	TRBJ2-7	TGTGCCAGCAGCCCGGGACAGGGGAGCGACGAGCAGTACTTC	CASSPGQGSDEQYF
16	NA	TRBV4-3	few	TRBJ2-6	TGCGCCAGCAGCCAAGAAGAGGGATCCGGGGCCAACGTCCTGACTTTC	CASSQEEGSGANVLTF
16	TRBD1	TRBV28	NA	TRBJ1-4	TGTGCCAGCAGTTCCGACAGGGGGATCAGGTGGGAAAAACTGTTTTTT	CASSSDRGIRWEKLFF
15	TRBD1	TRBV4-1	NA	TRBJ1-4	TGCGCCAGCAGCCAAGTCGGGACAGGAAATGAAAAACTGTTTTTT	CASSQVGTGNEKLFF
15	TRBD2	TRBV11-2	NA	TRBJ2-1	TGTGCCAGCACGCTCAGCGGGGGCTCCTACAATGAGCAGTTCTTC	CASTLSGGSYNEQFF
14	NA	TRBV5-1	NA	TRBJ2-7	TGCGCCAGCAGCTTGGTGACAGGTGGTGACGAGCAGTACTTC	CASSLVTGGDEQYF
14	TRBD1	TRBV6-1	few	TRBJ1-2	TGTGCCAGCAGGACAGGGGGCACCGGTTCCGGCTACACCTTC	CASRTGGTGSGYTF
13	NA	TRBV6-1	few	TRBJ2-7	TGTGCCAGCAGTGCCCGGACAGTTTACGAGCAGTACTTC	CASSARTVYEQYF
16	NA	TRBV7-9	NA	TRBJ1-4	TGTGCCAGCAGCTTAAGACCAAGGGGAGGAAATGAAAAACTGTTTTTT	CASSLRPRGGNEKLFF
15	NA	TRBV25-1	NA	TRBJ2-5	TGTGCCAGCAGTGCTACAGGGATCGCTGGCGAGGCCCAGTACTTC	CASSATGIAGEAQYF
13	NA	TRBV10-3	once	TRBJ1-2	TGTGCCATCACGGGCAGGGCCAACTATGGCTACACCTTC	CAITGRANYGYTF
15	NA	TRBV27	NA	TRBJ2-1	TGTGCCAGCAGTTTGATTAGGGGTTTTTACAATGAGCAGTTCTTC	CASSLIRGFYNEQFF
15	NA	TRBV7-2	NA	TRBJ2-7	TGTGCCAGCAGCGCGAAGGGGCAAACTGGCTACGAGCAGTACTTC	CASSAKGQTGYEQYF
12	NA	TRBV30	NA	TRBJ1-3	TGTGCCTGGAGAGGAGGCCTGGGCACCATATATTTT	CAWRGGLGTIYF
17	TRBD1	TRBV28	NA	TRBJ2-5	TGTGCCAGCAGTTCCGGGACAGGGGGTGGGTTCCAAGAGACCCAGTACTTC	CASSSGTGGGFQETQYF
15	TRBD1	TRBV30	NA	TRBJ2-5	TGTGCCTGGAGGGGGCCAGGGACAGGGAAAGAGACCCAGTACTTC	CAWRGPGTGKETQYF
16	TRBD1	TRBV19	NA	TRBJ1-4	TGTGCCAGTAGGCACAGGGGGATTAAAACTAATGAAAAACTGTTTTTT	CASRHRGIKTNEKLFF
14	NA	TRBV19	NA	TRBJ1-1	TGTGCCAGTAGTACCCGGGCGGGACGTACAGAAGCTTTCTTT	CASSTRAGRTEAFF
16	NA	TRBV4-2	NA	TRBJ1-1	TGTGCCAGCAGCCGACTCGGAGGGGGGGTGAACACTGAAGCTTTCTTT	CASSRLGGGVNTEAFF
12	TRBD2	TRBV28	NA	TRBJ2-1	TGTGCCTTAGGGGTAGCGGGCAATGAGCAGTTCTTC	CALGVAGNEQFF
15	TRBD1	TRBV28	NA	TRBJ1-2	TGTGCCAGCAGTTCCGGGACAGGCTTGGTTCATGGCTACACCTTC	CASSSGTGLVHGYTF
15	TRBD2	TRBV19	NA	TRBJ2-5	TGTGCCAGTAGTACCGGTGGACTAGCCTCAGAGACCCAGTACTTC	CASSTGGLASETQYF
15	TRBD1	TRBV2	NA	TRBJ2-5	TGTGCCAGCAGAAATAAACAGGGGTGGCAAGAGACCCAGTACTTC	CASRNKQGWQETQYF
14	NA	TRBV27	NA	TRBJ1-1	TGTGCCAGCAGTTTATCGGCCAAAAACACTGAAGCTTTCTTT	CASSLSAKNTEAFF
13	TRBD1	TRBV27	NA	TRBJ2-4	TGTGCCAGCAGTTTAAACAGGGGAAACATTCAGTACTTC	CASSLNRGNIQYF